A single sample is the source of the 19 T cell receptor beta chains below, sequenced in a study of control samples from healthy donors and cancer patients. Here immunoSEQ multiplex PCR was the method, and the copy in TCRdb shows in-frame clones only, minus some. The sample includes around 45,000 clones, over 65% seen only once; the top ten take 15% to 20%. The sequencing input was formalin-fixed, paraffin-embedded tissue. The receptors were sampled from a male donor with melanoma.

V is TRBV28 and J is TRBJ2-1; 9 nucleotides line up with TRBD2. The CDR3 spans 17 residues. V shed 3 bases, J shed 8 bases, and the junction held 14 bases outside the gene matches. The germline V gene encodes CDR1 MDHEN and CDR2 SYDVKM. CDR3 nucleotide sequence: TGTGCCAGCAGTTTCCTGGATGGTGCTAGCGGGAAGGATGAGCAGTTCTTC. Its protein product is CASSFLDGASGKDEQFF.

The CDR3 nucleotides are TGTGCCAGCAGCCGAATGACTAGCGGGTTGAGTAATGAGCAGTTCTTC. Its protein is CASSRMTSGLSNEQFF. V usage is TRBV11-2 and J usage is TRBJ2-1; 10 nucleotides agree with TRBD2. CDR1 SGHAT and CDR2 FQNNGV come from the germline V gene. With V trimmed by 5 bases and J by 7 bases, 11 bases remained unmatched. This CDR3 is built from 16 residues.

CDR3 protein: CASSEGTYYGYTF. CDR3 coding DNA: TGTGCCAGCAGTGAAGGGACCTACTATGGCTACACCTTC. The genes are TRBV6-1 and TRBJ1-2, with D uncertain. V was shortened by 1 base and J by 3 bases, with 6 bases between the two germline ends. The CDR3 is 13 amino acids. Looked up from germline, CDR1 is MNHNS and CDR2 is SASEGT.

The chain couples TRBV2 to TRBJ2-7, with TRBD2 matching over 7 bases. With V trimmed by 6 bases and J by 2 bases, 4 bases remained unmatched. This CDR3 comprises 13 residues. CDR1 is SNHLY, CDR2 FYNNEI, per germline. In DNA, the CDR3 is TGTGCCAGCAGCCTGGGGGGGACCTACGAGCAGTACTTC. It translates to CASSLGGTYEQYF.

V usage is TRBV5-1 and J usage is TRBJ2-5, with a tentative D call TRBD2 (6 bases). The V end lost 5 bases, the J end lost 5 bases, and 10 bases lay between the germline ends. The CDR3 is 12 residues long. CDR1 SGHRS and CDR2 YFSETQ come from the germline V gene. The CDR3 DNA reads TGCGCCAGCAGGGAGGAGGGGGAGACCCAGTACTTC. Translated, it gives CASREEGETQYF. Combining the CDR3 with reference TRBV5-1 and TRBJ2-5 gives the whole variable domain KAGVTQTPRYLIKTRGQQVTLSCSPISGHRSVSWYQQTPGQGLQFLFEYFSETQRNKGNFPGRFSGRQFSNSRSEMNVSTLELGDSALYLCASREEGETQYFGPGTRLLVL.

V usage is TRBV7-3 and J usage is TRBJ2-2; no clear D. The CDR3 runs 14 residues. V lost 3 bases and J lost 3, with 8 bases in between. Germline CDR1 reads SGHTA; CDR2 reads FQGTGA. Here the CDR3 DNA reads TGTGCCAGCAGCTTCGCTCGGGACACCGGGGAGCTGTTTTTT. Translation: CASSFARDTGELFF.

The chain combines TRBV3-1 (or the pseudogene TRBV3-2) with TRBJ2-7; D is ambiguous. The V and J ends lost 5 bases and 0 bases respectively, with 11 bases between them. Per germline, CDR1 LGHDT and CDR2 YNNKEL (reference sequence). The CDR3 spans 14 residues. The CDR3 region is CASSTPRNSYEQYF. CDR3 sequence (DNA): TGTGCCAGCAGCACCCCTCGAAACTCCTACGAGCAGTACTTC.

The chain combines TRBV19 with TRBJ1-2; D not resolved. CDR3 size: 14 residues. Trimming removed 2 bases at V and 8 bases at J, with 15 bases between. Looked up from germline, CDR1 is LNHDA and CDR2 is SQIVND (reference sequence). The CDR3 loop reads CASSIRASPSGYTF. The CDR3 DNA follows: TGTGCCAGTAGTATAAGGGCCTCGCCGAGCGGCTACACCTTC.

The rearrangement links TRBV6-6 to TRBJ1-1, with D unresolved. Germline loops: CDR1 MNHNY, CDR2 SVGAGI (reference sequence). Trimming pared 5 bases from V and 9 bases from J, leaving 10 bases between. The CDR3 has 11 residues. The CDR3: CASSRSSKAFF. In DNA form, the CDR3 reads TGTGCCAGCAGTCGATCCTCGAAAGCTTTCTTT.

The chain has TRBV6-4 and TRBJ2-7, with 10 positions matching TRBD1. Unmatched junction bases numbered 3, after V lost 4 bases and J lost 0 bases. Germline assignment: CDR1 MRHNA and CDR2 SNTAGT. CDR3 size: 15 residues. CDR3 residues: CASSAGTGDSYEQYF. The CDR3 DNA sequence: TGTGCCAGCAGTGCCGGGACAGGGGACTCCTACGAGCAGTACTTC.

The chain is built from TRBV3-1 (or the pseudogene TRBV3-2) and TRBJ2-3; D may correspond to TRBD1 or TRBD2 (6 bases each). The CDR3 is 16 amino acids. Trimming removed 4 bases at V and 2 bases at J, with 16 bases between. Germline V gene lookup returns CDR1 LGHDT and CDR2 YNNKEL (reference sequence). In DNA form, the CDR3 reads TGTGCCAGCAGCCTCCTGGAGGGGGGATTCACAGATACGCAGTATTTT. This translates into CASSLLEGGFTDTQYF.

The genes are TRBV7-2 and TRBJ2-7; TRBD1 matches at 9 bases. The trim removed 5 bases at V and 7 bases at J, leaving 6 bases unmatched. CDR1 is SGHTA, CDR2 FQGNSA, per germline. CDR3 size: 13 residues. The CDR3, as DNA: TGTGCCAGCAGCCCAGACAGGGGGAGGGAGCAGTACTTC. Residues: CASSPDRGREQYF.

The CDR3 region has the DNA TGTGCCAGCAGTGAGGGGTCGGAGCAAGAGACCCAGTACTTC. Translating it yields CASSEGSEQETQYF. The chain has TRBV6-1 and TRBJ2-5, with D hard to call. Germline loops: CDR1 MNHNS, CDR2 SASEGT. The CDR3 has 14 residues. Trimming took off 3 bases at V and 2 bases at J, with 10 bases between the two ends.

J is TRBJ2-3 and V is TRBV11-2; 7 bases are a match to TRBD1. The CDR3 runs to 14 residues. Looked up from germline, CDR1 is SGHAT and CDR2 is FQNNGV. V lost 3 bases to trimming and J lost 2 bases; unmatched junction nucleotides: 2. Here the CDR3 reads CASSLGQFTDTQYF. DNA of the CDR3: TGTGCCAGCAGCTTGGGACAGTTCACAGATACGCAGTATTTT.

The chain employs TRBV30 and TRBJ1-2, with 7 bases that match TRBD1. The CDR3 contains 13 residues. Germline CDR1 reads GTSNPN; CDR2 reads SVGIG (reference sequence). V trimming: 3 bases; J trimming: 8 bases; junction bases outside the gene matches: 9. The CDR3 DNA sequence: TGTGCCTGGAGGCCCGACAGGGCAAACGGCTACACCTTC. It specifies CAWRPDRANGYTF.

Only a few counts were recorded for this clone. The CDR3 is CASSLSEINTEAFF. Here the CDR3 DNA reads TGTGCCAGCAGCCTCTCGGAGATAAACACTGAAGCTTTCTTT. This chain uses TRBV7-8 with TRBJ1-1, with D hard to call. Germline V gives CDR1 SGHVS, CDR2 FQNEAQ. This CDR3 spans 14 amino acids. The ends were cut back, 5 bases at V and 2 bases at J, with 12 bases in the middle.

This chain joins TRBV5-4 and TRBJ2-3; the match to TRBD2 covers 9 bases. The CDR3 sequence is 16 residues long. With V trimmed by 4 bases and J by 3 bases, 9 bases remained unmatched. Germline-derived CDR1 and CDR2 are SGHNT and YYREEE (reference sequence). The CDR3 protein is CASSPGGAGGTDTQYF. The CDR3 region has the DNA TGTGCCAGCAGCCCCGGGGGAGCGGGAGGAACAGATACGCAGTATTTT.

V and J are TRBV6-6 and TRBJ1-2, with a tentative D call TRBD1 (5 bases). CDR3 length equals 14 residues. Germline CDR1 is MNHNY and CDR2 is SVGAGI (reference sequence). V dropped 6 bases and J dropped 8 bases, with 19 bases sitting between them. CDR3 DNA sequence: TGTGCCAGCAGGACCCGGGACGGCCAAGGGGGCTACACCTTC. As protein: CASRTRDGQGGYTF.

The chain links TRBV25-1 to TRBJ2-7, with 7 bases aligning to TRBD2. Germline CDR1 is MGHDK and CDR2 is SYGVNS. The CDR3 is 14 residues long. V lost 7 bases, J lost 2 bases, and 8 bases stayed unmatched. CDR3 in amino acids: CASNEEGGAYEQYF. CDR3 DNA sequence: TGTGCCAGCAACGAGGAGGGAGGGGCCTACGAGCAGTACTTC.